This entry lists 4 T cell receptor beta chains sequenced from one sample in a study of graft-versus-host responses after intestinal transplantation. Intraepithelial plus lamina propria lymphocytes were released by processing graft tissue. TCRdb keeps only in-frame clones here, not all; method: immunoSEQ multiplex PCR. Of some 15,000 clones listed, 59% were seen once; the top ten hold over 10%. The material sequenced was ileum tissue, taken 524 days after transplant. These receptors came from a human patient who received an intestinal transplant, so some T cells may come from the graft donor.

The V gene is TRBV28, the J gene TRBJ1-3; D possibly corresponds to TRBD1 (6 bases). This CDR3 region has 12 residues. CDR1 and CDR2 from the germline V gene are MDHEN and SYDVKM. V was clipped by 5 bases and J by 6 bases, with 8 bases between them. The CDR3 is CASSRQENTIYF. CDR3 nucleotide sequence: TGTGCCAGCAGTAGACAGGAAAACACCATATATTTT.

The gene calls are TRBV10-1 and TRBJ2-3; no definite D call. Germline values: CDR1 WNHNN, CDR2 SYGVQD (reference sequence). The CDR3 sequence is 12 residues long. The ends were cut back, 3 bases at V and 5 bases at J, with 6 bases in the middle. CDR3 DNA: TGCGCCAGCAGTGACGGCGGAGATACGCAGTATTTT. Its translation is CASSDGGDTQYF.

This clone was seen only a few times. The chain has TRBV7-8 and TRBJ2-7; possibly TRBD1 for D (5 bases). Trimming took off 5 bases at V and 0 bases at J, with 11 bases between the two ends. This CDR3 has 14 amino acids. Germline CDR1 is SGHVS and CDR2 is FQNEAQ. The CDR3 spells CASSRSTDSYEQYF. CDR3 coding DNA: TGTGCCAGCAGCCGTTCGACAGACTCCTACGAGCAGTACTTC.

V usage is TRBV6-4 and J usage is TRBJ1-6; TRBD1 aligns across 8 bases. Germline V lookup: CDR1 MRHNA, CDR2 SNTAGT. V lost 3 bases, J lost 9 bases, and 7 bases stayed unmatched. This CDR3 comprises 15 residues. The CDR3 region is CASSESETGASPLHF. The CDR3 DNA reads TGTGCCAGCAGTGAGTCTGAGACAGGGGCTTCACCCCTCCACTTT.